Below, one T cell receptor (beta chain) is given with its context. This specimen belongs to a study of STAT5B mutations in CD4+ large granular lymphocyte leukemia. Sequencing was at survey level. Here immunoSEQ multiplex PCR was the method, and the copy in TCRdb shows in-frame clones only, minus some. The repertoire holds under 55,000 clones, with approximately 83% as singletons. This CDR3 spans 15 amino acids. Trimming removed 4 bases from V and 2 bases from J, with 15 bases in between. Germline V gene data show CDR1 as SGHNT and CDR2 as YYREEE (reference sequence). The sample consisted of CD4+ T cells from blood buffy coats. The chain employs TRBV5-4 and TRBJ2-5; no reliable D call. The sequence was collected from a human donor in good health. The CDR3 DNA sequence: TGTGCCAGCAGCCCCGGTTCCCCAGGACAAGAGACCCAGTACTTC. This codes for CASSPGSPGQETQYF.